The rows below give T cell receptor beta chains drawn from one sample of a study of T cells in Graves' hyperthyroidism and ophthalmopathy. TCRdb ran MiXCR on the multiplex PCR reads and lists one entry per CDR3 protein. Among around 300,000 distinct CDR3 sequences listed, more than 11% were seen once. Specimen: blood. These receptor sequences come from a young woman with Graves' hyperthyroidism. The CDR3 runs from the conserved cysteine through the conserved F or W. D genes are given only for firm matches. Clone size, where shown, is once, few, many, or a class for clones that have expanded.

clone size	V gene	D gene	CDR3 length	J gene	CDR3 protein	CDR3 DNA
NA	TRBV18	NA	14	TRBJ1-1	CASSSEPAGGSAFF	TGTGCCAGCTCATCCGAACCGGCGGGGGGCTCGGCTTTCTTT
NA	TRBV18	NA	14	TRBJ2-7	CASSPTGSRGEQYF	TGTGCCAGCTCACCGACGGGGAGCCGAGGGGAGCAGTACTTC
many	TRBV10-3	NA	16	TRBJ1-1	CAISESWRPANTEAFF	TGTGCCATCAGTGAGTCGTGGCGGCCCGCGAACACTGAAGCTTTCTTT
few	TRBV28	NA	12	TRBJ1-2	CASTTRDYGYTF	TGTGCCAGCACTACGAGAGACTATGGCTACACCTTC
few	TRBV29-1	TRBD2	17	TRBJ2-3	CSVATGNQAGGTDTQYF	TGCAGCGTGGCAACAGGGAACCAAGCGGGGGGCACAGATACGCAGTATTTT
many	TRBV11-2	NA	15	TRBJ2-2	CATSIRGISPGELFF	TGTGCCACCTCAATTCGTGGAATCTCTCCCGGGGAGCTGTTTTTT
many	TRBV25-1	NA	15	TRBJ2-3	CAITAGSPQADTQYF	TGTGCCATAACCGCCGGGAGCCCCCAAGCAGATACGCAGTATTTT
many	TRBV24-1	NA	15	TRBJ2-5	CATSDSGAGQETQYF	TGTGCCACCAGTGATTCTGGTGCAGGTCAAGAGACCCAGTACTTC
NA	TRBV7-2	TRBD2	17	TRBJ2-5	CASSFSRTSGRQETQYF	TGTGCCAGCAGCTTTAGTCGGACTAGCGGGCGACAAGAGACCCAGTACTTC
few	TRBV12-3/TRBV12-4	NA	13	TRBJ2-2	CASTHPPPTELFF	TGTGCCAGCACCCATCCACCCCCCACGGAGCTGTTTTTT
many	TRBV12-3/TRBV12-4	NA	15	TRBJ1-5	CASSYVVGGEQPQHF	TGTGCCAGCAGTTACGTTGTAGGGGGGGAACAGCCCCAGCATTTT
many	TRBV2	TRBD2	15	TRBJ2-1	CASSRLAATYNEQFF	TGTGCCAGCAGTCGACTAGCGGCAACCTACAATGAGCAGTTCTTC
many	TRBV6-1	NA	14	TRBJ2-6	CASSENSGANVLTF	TGTGCCAGCAGTGAGAATTCTGGGGCCAACGTCCTGACTTTC
NA	TRBV7-9	NA	16	TRBJ2-6	CASSPAGPSGANVLTF	TGTGCCAGCAGCCCGGCCGGACCCTCTGGGGCCAACGTCCTGACTTTC
many	TRBV30	TRBD1	12	TRBJ2-2	CAWKQGAGELFF	TGTGCCTGGAAACAGGGGGCCGGGGAGCTGTTTTTT
many	TRBV28	NA	15	TRBJ1-5	CASSLGGAGNQPQHF	TGTGCCAGCAGTTTAGGGGGAGCGGGGAATCAGCCCCAGCATTTT
NA	TRBV24-1	NA	16	TRBJ2-5	CATSDLRFAGQETQYF	TGTGCCACCAGTGATTTACGATTTGCGGGTCAAGAGACCCAGTACTTC
many	TRBV2	TRBD1	15	TRBJ2-7	CASSEAGQGLYEQYF	TGTGCCAGCAGTGAAGCGGGACAGGGGCTCTACGAGCAGTACTTC
NA	TRBV4-1	NA	15	TRBJ2-3	CASSQVVSSTDTQYF	TGCGCCAGCAGCCAAGTTGTCTCTAGCACAGATACGCAGTATTTT
many	TRBV27	NA	14	TRBJ1-2	CASSFNSQEGGYTF	TGTGCCAGCAGTTTCAACAGTCAAGAAGGGGGCTACACCTTC
many	TRBV27	TRBD2	15	TRBJ2-7	CASSRDYTNSYEQYF	TGTGCCAGCAGTAGGGACTACACAAACTCCTACGAGCAGTACTTC
many	TRBV10-2	NA	17	TRBJ2-7	CASSGGRAFDWSYEQYF	TGCGCCAGCAGTGGCGGCAGGGCGTTCGATTGGTCCTACGAGCAGTACTTC
NA	TRBV6-2/TRBV6-3	NA	15	TRBJ2-3	CASKARLEGTDTQYF	TGTGCCAGCAAGGCCAGATTAGAAGGGACAGATACGCAGTATTTT
few	TRBV27	NA	13	TRBJ2-1	CASSLSATNEQFF	TGTGCCAGCAGTTTATCGGCTACTAATGAGCAGTTCTTC
few	TRBV4-3	TRBD1	15	TRBJ2-7	CASSQVEGQGYEQYF	TGCGCCAGCAGCCAAGTGGAGGGACAGGGGTACGAGCAGTACTTC
NA	TRBV6-1	TRBD2	13	TRBJ2-7	CASGLGVFNEQYF	TGTGCCAGCGGACTAGGAGTGTTTAACGAGCAGTACTTC
many	TRBV6-2/TRBV6-3	NA	15	TRBJ1-6	CASSYDSLNNSPLHF	TGTGCCAGCAGTTACGACAGCTTGAACAATTCACCCCTCCACTTT
many	TRBV28	NA	15	TRBJ1-2	CASSLGEPKVYGYTF	TGTGCCAGCAGTTTAGGGGAGCCTAAGGTTTATGGCTACACCTTC
many	TRBV7-9	TRBD1	14	TRBJ2-1	CASTTGTGDVEQFF	TGTGCCAGTACAACCGGGACAGGGGACGTTGAGCAGTTCTTC
NA	TRBV30	TRBD1	14	TRBJ1-2	CAWSEPSGGQGYTF	TGTGCCTGGAGCGAACCTTCAGGGGGTCAGGGCTACACCTTC
many	TRBV20-1	NA	12	TRBJ2-2	CSATQGSGELFF	TGCAGTGCTACACAGGGCTCCGGGGAGCTGTTTTTT
many	TRBV19	NA	11	TRBJ2-5	CATDVGETQYF	TGTGCCACCGACGTTGGGGAGACCCAGTACTTC
NA	TRBV30	NA	16	TRBJ2-6	CAWSGRLTSGANVLTF	TGTGCCTGGAGTGGTCGACTTACCTCTGGGGCCAACGTCCTGACTTTC
many	TRBV29-1	TRBD2	14	TRBJ2-2	CSVGGGRGSGELFF	TGCAGCGTTGGCGGGGGGCGAGGATCGGGGGAGCTGTTTTTT
many	TRBV20-1	TRBD1	15	TRBJ2-7	CSASPRTGNSYEQYF	TGCAGTGCTAGCCCTCGGACAGGGAACTCCTACGAGCAGTACTTC
few	TRBV20-1	NA	10	TRBJ1-2	CSARAWFRTF	TGCAGTGCTAGGGCGTGGTTTAGGACCTTC
many	TRBV6-5	TRBD1	15	TRBJ2-5	CASSYSTGTGETQYF	TGTGCCAGCAGTTACTCCACCGGGACAGGGGAGACCCAGTACTTC
many	TRBV12-3/TRBV12-4	NA	14	TRBJ2-7	CASSVGQSSYEQYF	TGTGCCAGCAGCGTCGGACAGAGCTCCTACGAGCAGTACTTC
many	TRBV27	NA	13	TRBJ2-5	CASSLFGGETQYF	TGTGCCAGCAGTTTATTTGGGGGAGAGACCCAGTACTTC
NA	TRBV20-1	NA	15	TRBJ1-1	CSAKRQGSSNTEAFF	TGCAGTGCTAAGCGGCAGGGGTCCTCGAACACTGAAGCTTTCTTT
few	TRBV11-2	NA	17	TRBJ2-3	CASSPWGLREWGDTQYF	TGTGCCAGCAGCCCATGGGGGCTGCGGGAATGGGGGGATACGCAGTATTTT
many	TRBV7-3	NA	16	TRBJ1-1	CASSLCAGGRGTEAFF	TGTGCCAGCAGCTTATGTGCCGGGGGCAGGGGCACTGAAGCTTTCTTT
many	TRBV19	NA	15	TRBJ2-1	CASSIEGRDENEQFF	TGTGCCAGTAGTATAGAGGGAAGGGATGAAAATGAGCAGTTCTTC
many	TRBV12-3/TRBV12-4	NA	15	TRBJ2-7	CASGIRRDGTYEQYF	TGTGCCAGCGGAATTAGACGTGACGGAACCTACGAGCAGTACTTC
NA	TRBV7-2	NA	13	TRBJ2-1	CASSLTTGNEQFF	TGTGCCAGCAGCCTCACCACGGGCAATGAGCAGTTCTTC